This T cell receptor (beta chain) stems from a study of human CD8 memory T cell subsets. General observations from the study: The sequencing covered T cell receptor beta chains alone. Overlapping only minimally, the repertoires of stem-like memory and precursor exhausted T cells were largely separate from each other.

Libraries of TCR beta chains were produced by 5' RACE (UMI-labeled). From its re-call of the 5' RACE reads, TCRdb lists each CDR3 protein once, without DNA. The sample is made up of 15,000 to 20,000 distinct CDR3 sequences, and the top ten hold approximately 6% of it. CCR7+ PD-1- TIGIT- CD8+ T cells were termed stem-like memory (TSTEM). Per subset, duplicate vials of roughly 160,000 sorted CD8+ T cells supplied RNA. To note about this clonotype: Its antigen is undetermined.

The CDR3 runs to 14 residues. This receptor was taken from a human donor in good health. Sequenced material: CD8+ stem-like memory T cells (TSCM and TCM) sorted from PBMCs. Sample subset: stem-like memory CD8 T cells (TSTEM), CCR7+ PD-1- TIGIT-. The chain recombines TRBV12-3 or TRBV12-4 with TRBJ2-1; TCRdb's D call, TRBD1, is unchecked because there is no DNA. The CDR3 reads CASSWGDAYNEQFF.